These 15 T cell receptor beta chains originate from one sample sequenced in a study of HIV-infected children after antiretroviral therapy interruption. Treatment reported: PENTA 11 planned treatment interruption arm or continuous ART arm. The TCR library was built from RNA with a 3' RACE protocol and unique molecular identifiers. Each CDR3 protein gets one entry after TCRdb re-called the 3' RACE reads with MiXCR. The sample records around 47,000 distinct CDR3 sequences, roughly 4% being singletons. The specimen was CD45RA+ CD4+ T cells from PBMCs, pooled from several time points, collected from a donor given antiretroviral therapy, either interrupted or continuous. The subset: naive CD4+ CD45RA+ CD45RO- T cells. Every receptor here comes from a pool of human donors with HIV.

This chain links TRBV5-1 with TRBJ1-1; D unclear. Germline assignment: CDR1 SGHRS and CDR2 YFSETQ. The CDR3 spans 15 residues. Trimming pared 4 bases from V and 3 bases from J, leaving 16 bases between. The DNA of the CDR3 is TGCGCCAGCAGCCTTCCGGACCCGGACTACACTGAAGCTTTCTTT. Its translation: CASSLPDPDYTEAFF.

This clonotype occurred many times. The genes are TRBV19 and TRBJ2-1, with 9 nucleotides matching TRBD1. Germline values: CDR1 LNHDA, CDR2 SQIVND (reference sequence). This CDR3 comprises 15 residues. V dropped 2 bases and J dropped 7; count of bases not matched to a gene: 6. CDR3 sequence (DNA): TGTGCCAGTAGTATAAGGGACAGGGTAGGGAATGAGCAGTTCTTC. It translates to CASSIRDRVGNEQFF.

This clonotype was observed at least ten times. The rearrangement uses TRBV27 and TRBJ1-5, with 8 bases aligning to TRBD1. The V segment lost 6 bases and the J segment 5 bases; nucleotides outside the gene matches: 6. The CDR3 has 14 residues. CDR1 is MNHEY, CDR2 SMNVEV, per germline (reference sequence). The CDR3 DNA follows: TGTGCCAGCAGCCCCGACAGGGGCGATCAGCCCCAGCATTTT. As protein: CASSPDRGDQPQHF.

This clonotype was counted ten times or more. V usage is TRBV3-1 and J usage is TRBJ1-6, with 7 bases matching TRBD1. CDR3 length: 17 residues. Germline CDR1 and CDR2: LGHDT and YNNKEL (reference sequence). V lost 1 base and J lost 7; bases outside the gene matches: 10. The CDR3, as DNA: TGTGCCAGCAGCCAAGTTGGGAAGGGGGCAAAAAATTCACCCCTCCACTTT. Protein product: CASSQVGKGAKNSPLHF.

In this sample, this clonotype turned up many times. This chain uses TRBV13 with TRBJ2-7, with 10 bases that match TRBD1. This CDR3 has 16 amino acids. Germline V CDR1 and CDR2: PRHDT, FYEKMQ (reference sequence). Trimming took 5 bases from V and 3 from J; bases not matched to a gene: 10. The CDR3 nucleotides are TGTGCCAGCAGCCTGTGGGACAGGGGCATGGTCTACGAGCAGTACTTC. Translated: CASSLWDRGMVYEQYF.

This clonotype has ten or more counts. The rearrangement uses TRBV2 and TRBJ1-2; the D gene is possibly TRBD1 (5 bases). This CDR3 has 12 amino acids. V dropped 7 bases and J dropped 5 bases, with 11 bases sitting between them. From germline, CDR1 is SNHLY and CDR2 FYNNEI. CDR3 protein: CASTQEGYGYTF. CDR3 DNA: TGTGCCAGCACCCAAGAGGGGTATGGCTACACCTTC.

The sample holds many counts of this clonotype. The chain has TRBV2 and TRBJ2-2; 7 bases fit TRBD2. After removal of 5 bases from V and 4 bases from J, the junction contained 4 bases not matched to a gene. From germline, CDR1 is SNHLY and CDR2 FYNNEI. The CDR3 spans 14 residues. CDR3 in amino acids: CASSLGGSTGELFF. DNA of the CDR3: TGTGCCAGCAGTCTGGGGGGGAGCACCGGGGAGCTGTTTTTT. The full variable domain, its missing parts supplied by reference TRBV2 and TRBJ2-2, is EPEVTQTPSHQVTQMGQEVILRCVPISNHLYFYWYRQILGQKVEFLVSFYNNEISEKSEIFDDQFSVERPDGSNFTLKIRSTKLEDSAMYFCASSLGGSTGELFFGEGSRLTVL.

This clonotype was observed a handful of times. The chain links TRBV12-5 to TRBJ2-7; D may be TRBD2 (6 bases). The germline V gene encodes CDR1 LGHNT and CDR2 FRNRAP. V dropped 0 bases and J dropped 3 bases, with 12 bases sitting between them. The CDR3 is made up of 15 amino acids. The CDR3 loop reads CASGLVLGGDYEQYF. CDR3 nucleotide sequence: TGTGCTAGTGGTTTGGTACTTGGCGGGGACTACGAGCAGTACTTC.

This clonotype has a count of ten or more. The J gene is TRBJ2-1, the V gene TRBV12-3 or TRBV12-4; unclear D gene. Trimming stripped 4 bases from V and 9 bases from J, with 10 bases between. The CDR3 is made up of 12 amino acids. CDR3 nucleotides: TGTGCCAGCAGTTACCTAGGGCCTGAGCAGTTCTTC. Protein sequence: CASSYLGPEQFF.

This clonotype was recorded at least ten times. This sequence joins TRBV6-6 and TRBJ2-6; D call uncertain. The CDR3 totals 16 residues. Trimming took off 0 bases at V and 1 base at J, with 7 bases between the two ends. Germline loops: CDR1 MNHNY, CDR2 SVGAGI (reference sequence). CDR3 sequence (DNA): TGTGCCAGCAGTTACTCGGCAGTGTCTGGGGCCAACGTCCTGACTTTC. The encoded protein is CASSYSAVSGANVLTF.

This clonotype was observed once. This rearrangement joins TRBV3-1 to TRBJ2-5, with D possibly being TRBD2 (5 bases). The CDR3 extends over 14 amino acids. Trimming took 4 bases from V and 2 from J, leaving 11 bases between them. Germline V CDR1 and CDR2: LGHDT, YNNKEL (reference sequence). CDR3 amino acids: CASSRGRTQETQYF. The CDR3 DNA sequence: TGTGCCAGCAGCCGCGGACGGACTCAAGAGACCCAGTACTTC.

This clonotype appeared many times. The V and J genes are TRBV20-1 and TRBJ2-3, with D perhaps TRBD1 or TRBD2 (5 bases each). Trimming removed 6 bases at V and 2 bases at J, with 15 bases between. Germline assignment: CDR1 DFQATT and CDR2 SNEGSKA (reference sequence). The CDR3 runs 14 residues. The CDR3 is CSAPRGFNTDTQYF. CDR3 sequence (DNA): TGCAGTGCCCCTCGGGGCTTTAACACAGATACGCAGTATTTT.

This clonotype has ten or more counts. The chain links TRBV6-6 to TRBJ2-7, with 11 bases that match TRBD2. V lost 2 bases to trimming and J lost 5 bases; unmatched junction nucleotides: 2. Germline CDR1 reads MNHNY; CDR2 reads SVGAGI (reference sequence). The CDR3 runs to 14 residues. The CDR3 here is CASSYIAGGHEQYF. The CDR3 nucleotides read TGTGCCAGCAGTTACATAGCGGGGGGGCACGAGCAGTACTTC.

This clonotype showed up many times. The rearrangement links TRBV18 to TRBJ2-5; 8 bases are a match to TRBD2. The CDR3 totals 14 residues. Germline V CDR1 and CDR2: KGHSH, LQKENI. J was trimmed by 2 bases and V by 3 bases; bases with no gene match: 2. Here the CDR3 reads CASSPVAGQETQYF. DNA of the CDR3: TGTGCCAGCTCACCCGTAGCGGGGCAAGAGACCCAGTACTTC.

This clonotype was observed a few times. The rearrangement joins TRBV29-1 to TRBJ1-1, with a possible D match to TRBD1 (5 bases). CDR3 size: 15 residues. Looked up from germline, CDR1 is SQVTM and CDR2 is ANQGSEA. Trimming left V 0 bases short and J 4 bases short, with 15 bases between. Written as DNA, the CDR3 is TGCAGCGTTGAAGAGGGACGGGGCGCCGGCACTGAAGCTTTCTTT. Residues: CSVEEGRGAGTEAFF.